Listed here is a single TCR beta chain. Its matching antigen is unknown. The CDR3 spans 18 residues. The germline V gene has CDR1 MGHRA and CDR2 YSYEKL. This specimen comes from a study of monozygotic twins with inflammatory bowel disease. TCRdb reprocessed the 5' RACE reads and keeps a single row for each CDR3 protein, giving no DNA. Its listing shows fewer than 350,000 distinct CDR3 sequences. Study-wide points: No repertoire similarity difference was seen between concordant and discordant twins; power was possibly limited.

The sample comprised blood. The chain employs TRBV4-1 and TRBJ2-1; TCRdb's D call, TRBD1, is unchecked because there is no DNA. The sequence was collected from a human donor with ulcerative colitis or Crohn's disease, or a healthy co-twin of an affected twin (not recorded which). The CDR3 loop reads CASSPRGGVTDSYNEQFF.